A selection of T cell receptor beta chains follows, all from one sample in a study of blood T cell repertoires in COVID-19. The data were produced by immunoSEQ multiplex PCR, yet TCRdb's version contains in-frame clones alone and is incomplete. The sample lists 20,000 to 25,000 clones, around 80% occurring once. The sample was peripheral blood. Source of these receptors: a woman older than 75 with acute or convalescent COVID-19. Both conserved end residues are part of each CDR3. The D gene is left open where the match is weak. The size field is filled for only some rows; it gives once, few, many or a size class.

d_gene: .; v_gene: TRBV20-1; j_gene: TRBJ2-7; abundance: .; CDR3nt: TGCAGTGTACTTGCCGGTGACGAGCAGTACTTC; CDR3aa: CSVLAGDEQYF
d_gene: TRBD1; v_gene: TRBV3-1/TRBV3-2; j_gene: TRBJ1-4; abundance: .; CDR3nt: TGTGCCAGCAGCCTCAGGGGGCAGGATGAAAAACTGTTTTTT; CDR3aa: CASSLRGQDEKLFF
d_gene: .; v_gene: TRBV2; j_gene: TRBJ1-2; abundance: few; CDR3nt: TGTGCCAGCATGGGAGAGGCCTATGGCTACACCTTC; CDR3aa: CASMGEAYGYTF
d_gene: TRBD1; v_gene: TRBV5-1; j_gene: TRBJ1-1; abundance: .; CDR3nt: TGCGCCAGCAGCGGGGACAGGGTGAGCACTGAAGCTTTCTTT; CDR3aa: CASSGDRVSTEAFF
d_gene: TRBD1; v_gene: TRBV30; j_gene: TRBJ2-3; abundance: .; CDR3nt: TGTGCCTGGAGGAAAGGGGGCAGAGCAGATACGCAGTATTTT; CDR3aa: CAWRKGGRADTQYF
d_gene: TRBD1; v_gene: TRBV6-4; j_gene: TRBJ1-4; abundance: few; CDR3nt: TGTGCCAGCAGTGTCCCCGACAGGGGGCTGGACGAAAAACTGTTTTTT; CDR3aa: CASSVPDRGLDEKLFF
d_gene: .; v_gene: TRBV6-5; j_gene: TRBJ1-1; abundance: .; CDR3nt: TGTGCCAGCCGGGGACTAGAGAGGAGCTTCTTT; CDR3aa: CASRGLERSFF
d_gene: TRBD1; v_gene: TRBV9; j_gene: TRBJ1-2; abundance: .; CDR3nt: TGTGCCAGCAGCGGGACAGGGGGTGGCTACACCTTC; CDR3aa: CASSGTGGGYTF
d_gene: TRBD1; v_gene: TRBV18; j_gene: TRBJ1-2; abundance: .; CDR3nt: TGTGCCAGCTCACCGGGCGGGACAGGGGAAGGCTACACCTTC; CDR3aa: CASSPGGTGEGYTF
d_gene: .; v_gene: TRBV7-3; j_gene: TRBJ1-6; abundance: .; CDR3nt: TGTGCCAGCAGCTCCGGGACACCCAACTCACCCCTCCACTTT; CDR3aa: CASSSGTPNSPLHF
d_gene: .; v_gene: TRBV2; j_gene: TRBJ1-3; abundance: few; CDR3nt: TGTGCCAGCAGTGAAAGCGGAAACTCTGGAAACACCATATATTTT; CDR3aa: CASSESGNSGNTIYF
d_gene: .; v_gene: TRBV7-2; j_gene: TRBJ1-2; abundance: .; CDR3nt: TGTGCCAGCAGCTTCGGGGGAGCAGGTGGCTACACCTTC; CDR3aa: CASSFGGAGGYTF
d_gene: .; v_gene: TRBV30; j_gene: TRBJ1-2; abundance: few; CDR3nt: TGTGCCTGGAGTGTACAGTGGGGCTACACCTTC; CDR3aa: CAWSVQWGYTF
d_gene: .; v_gene: TRBV5-4; j_gene: TRBJ1-2; abundance: .; CDR3nt: TGTGCCAGCAGCCAGGGACTCACCACCCACTATGGCTACACCTTC; CDR3aa: CASSQGLTTHYGYTF
d_gene: TRBD1; v_gene: TRBV28; j_gene: TRBJ1-6; abundance: once; CDR3nt: TGTGCCAGCAGCGGGGGGACAGGGGGCAATTCACCCCTCCACTTT; CDR3aa: CASSGGTGGNSPLHF
d_gene: .; v_gene: TRBV9; j_gene: TRBJ2-3; abundance: .; CDR3nt: TGTGCCAGCAGCCCGGGGGACGGGACAGATACGCAGTATTTT; CDR3aa: CASSPGDGTDTQYF
d_gene: .; v_gene: TRBV5-4; j_gene: TRBJ2-3; abundance: .; CDR3nt: TGTGCCAGCAGCAAATTTTTACAGGCAGATACGCAGTATTTT; CDR3aa: CASSKFLQADTQYF
d_gene: TRBD1; v_gene: TRBV2; j_gene: TRBJ1-6; abundance: .; CDR3nt: TGTGCCACCATAGACAGGGATAATTCACCCCTCCACTTT; CDR3aa: CATIDRDNSPLHF
d_gene: .; v_gene: TRBV7-6; j_gene: TRBJ2-7; abundance: .; CDR3nt: TGTGCCAGCAGCATCCAACAGGGCCAGCAGTACTTC; CDR3aa: CASSIQQGQQYF
d_gene: .; v_gene: TRBV2; j_gene: TRBJ1-1; abundance: .; CDR3nt: TGTGCCAGCACGCAGGGGATGAACACTGAAGCTTTCTTT; CDR3aa: CASTQGMNTEAFF
d_gene: .; v_gene: TRBV5-8; j_gene: TRBJ2-3; abundance: .; CDR3nt: TGTGCCAGCAGCGCCCTGGCCTTCAGCACAGATACGCAGTATTTT; CDR3aa: CASSALAFSTDTQYF
d_gene: TRBD2; v_gene: TRBV9; j_gene: TRBJ2-3; abundance: .; CDR3nt: TGTGCCAGCAGCGTATTCCCTAGCGGGGTTGCAGATACGCAGTATTTT; CDR3aa: CASSVFPSGVADTQYF
d_gene: .; v_gene: TRBV11-3; j_gene: TRBJ1-1; abundance: few; CDR3nt: TGTGCCAGCAGCTTAGAGAGGAACACTGAAGCTTTCTTT; CDR3aa: CASSLERNTEAFF
d_gene: .; v_gene: TRBV27; j_gene: TRBJ2-1; abundance: .; CDR3nt: TGTGCCAGCAGCTCAACGGGAGTGGGATACAATGAGCAGTTCTTC; CDR3aa: CASSSTGVGYNEQFF
d_gene: .; v_gene: TRBV5-6; j_gene: TRBJ1-5; abundance: few; CDR3nt: TGTGCCAGCAGCTTGTGGCAGGGTGGGCCCCAGCATTTT; CDR3aa: CASSLWQGGPQHF
d_gene: .; v_gene: TRBV30; j_gene: TRBJ2-7; abundance: .; CDR3nt: TGTGCCTGGAGTCGGGACACTGGTTACGAGCAGTACTTC; CDR3aa: CAWSRDTGYEQYF
d_gene: .; v_gene: TRBV9; j_gene: TRBJ1-2; abundance: .; CDR3nt: TGTGCCAGCAGCGTAGGGGGGACAACAATTAACTATGGCTACACCTTC; CDR3aa: CASSVGGTTINYGYTF
d_gene: .; v_gene: TRBV5-1; j_gene: TRBJ1-2; abundance: .; CDR3nt: TGCGCCAGCAGCTTTAGGCCAGGGCAGAAGGACTATGGCTACACCTTC; CDR3aa: CASSFRPGQKDYGYTF
d_gene: TRBD1; v_gene: TRBV6-5; j_gene: TRBJ1-5; abundance: once; CDR3nt: TGTGCCAGCAATCCGGGACAGGTTGATCAGCCCCAGCATTTT; CDR3aa: CASNPGQVDQPQHF
d_gene: .; v_gene: TRBV7-2; j_gene: TRBJ1-2; abundance: few; CDR3nt: TGTGCCAGCAGCTGGAGTGCCTTTGACTATGGCTACACCTTC; CDR3aa: CASSWSAFDYGYTF
d_gene: TRBD2; v_gene: TRBV6-2/TRBV6-3; j_gene: TRBJ2-7; abundance: .; CDR3nt: TGTGCCAGCAGTTACACTAGCGGGAGGGCCCACCAATACGAGCAGTACTTC; CDR3aa: CASSYTSGRAHQYEQYF
d_gene: TRBD1; v_gene: TRBV11-3; j_gene: TRBJ2-5; abundance: .; CDR3nt: TGTGCCAGCAGCTTCCGACAGGGTCAAGAGACCCAGTACTTC; CDR3aa: CASSFRQGQETQYF
d_gene: TRBD1; v_gene: TRBV6-5; j_gene: TRBJ1-1; abundance: few; CDR3nt: TGTGCCAGCAGCCGGACAGGGGAGACTGAAGCTTTCTTT; CDR3aa: CASSRTGETEAFF
d_gene: TRBD1; v_gene: TRBV6-5; j_gene: TRBJ2-7; abundance: .; CDR3nt: TGTGCCAGCAGCCGTGGACAGGGAAGCTACGAGCAGTACTTC; CDR3aa: CASSRGQGSYEQYF
d_gene: TRBD1; v_gene: TRBV5-1; j_gene: TRBJ2-3; abundance: .; CDR3nt: TGCGCCAGCAGCTCCGGGACAGGGGTTCCAGATACGCAGTATTTT; CDR3aa: CASSSGTGVPDTQYF
d_gene: TRBD2; v_gene: TRBV3-1/TRBV3-2; j_gene: TRBJ2-3; abundance: .; CDR3nt: TGTGCCAGCAGCCAACGACTAGCGGGAGGGAACACGCAGTATTTT; CDR3aa: CASSQRLAGGNTQYF
d_gene: TRBD1; v_gene: TRBV7-3; j_gene: TRBJ1-1; abundance: .; CDR3nt: TGTGCCAGCAGCTTAGGACAGGGTATTGAAGCTTTCTTT; CDR3aa: CASSLGQGIEAFF
d_gene: .; v_gene: TRBV10-1; j_gene: TRBJ2-7; abundance: few; CDR3nt: TGCGCCAGCATTGAGGGGCACTACGAGCAGTACTTC; CDR3aa: CASIEGHYEQYF
d_gene: .; v_gene: TRBV11-1; j_gene: TRBJ1-1; abundance: once; CDR3nt: TGTGCCAGCAGCCTCGGACAGAACACTGAAGCTTTCTTT; CDR3aa: CASSLGQNTEAFF
d_gene: TRBD2; v_gene: TRBV5-1; j_gene: TRBJ2-3; abundance: .; CDR3nt: TGCGCCAGCAGCTTGGGGACTAGCGGGGGGCGCCTACTGAGAGATACGCAGTATTTT; CDR3aa: CASSLGTSGGRLLRDTQYF
d_gene: .; v_gene: TRBV5-4; j_gene: TRBJ2-5; abundance: once; CDR3nt: TGTGCCAGCAGCCCCCTGGGGCGTGGGGAGACCCAGTACTTC; CDR3aa: CASSPLGRGETQYF
d_gene: TRBD1; v_gene: TRBV7-2; j_gene: TRBJ2-1; abundance: once; CDR3nt: TGTGCCAGCAGCTTAAAATCGGGGACAGGGAAAAATGAGCAGTTCTTC; CDR3aa: CASSLKSGTGKNEQFF
d_gene: TRBD2; v_gene: TRBV10-1; j_gene: TRBJ2-1; abundance: once; CDR3nt: TGCGCCAGCAGCCAGCTCGAAGGACTAGGACCTTACAATGAGCAGTTCTTC; CDR3aa: CASSQLEGLGPYNEQFF
d_gene: TRBD1; v_gene: TRBV7-8; j_gene: TRBJ1-1; abundance: .; CDR3nt: TGTGCCAGCAGCCCGGACAGGAACGGGGAGGCTTTCTTT; CDR3aa: CASSPDRNGEAFF
d_gene: .; v_gene: TRBV7-7; j_gene: TRBJ1-5; abundance: .; CDR3nt: TGTGCTAGCAGCTTAGGAGTGAATCAGCCCCAGCATTTT; CDR3aa: CASSLGVNQPQHF
d_gene: .; v_gene: TRBV7-3; j_gene: TRBJ2-3; abundance: .; CDR3nt: TGTGCCAGCAGCCGAGGCCCCACAGATACGCAGTATTTT; CDR3aa: CASSRGPTDTQYF
d_gene: TRBD1; v_gene: TRBV6-5; j_gene: TRBJ1-1; abundance: .; CDR3nt: TGTGCCAGCAGGCAGGACAGGGCAAACACTGAAGCTTTCTTT; CDR3aa: CASRQDRANTEAFF
d_gene: .; v_gene: TRBV4-1; j_gene: TRBJ2-1; abundance: once; CDR3nt: TGCGCCAGCAGCCAAGAGGGGGTAAGGGGTGAGGGGGATGAGCAGTTCTTC; CDR3aa: CASSQEGVRGEGDEQFF
d_gene: .; v_gene: TRBV6-2/TRBV6-3; j_gene: TRBJ2-1; abundance: .; CDR3nt: TGTGCCAGCAGTCCCGGGACTCCTCCCTACAATGAGCAGTTCTTC; CDR3aa: CASSPGTPPYNEQFF
d_gene: .; v_gene: TRBV11-2; j_gene: TRBJ1-5; abundance: .; CDR3nt: TGTGCCAGCAGCTTAGATCAGGGAAGGCAGCCCCAGCATTTT; CDR3aa: CASSLDQGRQPQHF
d_gene: .; v_gene: TRBV5-1; j_gene: TRBJ2-3; abundance: .; CDR3nt: TGCGCCAGCAGCTTAGAGGGAAATACGCAGTATTTT; CDR3aa: CASSLEGNTQYF
d_gene: .; v_gene: TRBV10-3; j_gene: TRBJ1-1; abundance: .; CDR3nt: TGTGCCATCAGTGAGGTCCCGGGGGGGAACACTGAAGCTTTCTTT; CDR3aa: CAISEVPGGNTEAFF
d_gene: TRBD1; v_gene: TRBV4-1; j_gene: TRBJ1-2; abundance: .; CDR3nt: TGCGCCAGCAGCCTGGGACAGGGGGCGTCCTCCTATGGCTACACCTTC; CDR3aa: CASSLGQGASSYGYTF
d_gene: .; v_gene: TRBV11-2; j_gene: TRBJ2-5; abundance: .; CDR3nt: TGTGCCAGCAGCTCTAAGGGAGGGACCCAGTACTTC; CDR3aa: CASSSKGGTQYF